This is a list of T cell receptor beta chains from one sample in a study of CD8+CD57+ T cells in acquired aplastic anemia. MiXCR was run by TCRdb on the reads, yielding one entry per CDR3 protein. Here the sample spans about 270,000 distinct CDR3 sequences, around three fifths being singletons. The sequenced sample was sorted CD4+, CD8+, or CD8+CD57+ T cells (not recorded which) from PBMCs. Receptors were obtained from a human donor with severe aplastic anemia or a healthy control (not recorded which). CDR3s leave out the opening cysteine and the closing phenylalanine or tryptophan.

SAPSGELF,TRBJ2-2,TRBV20-1
SAADRERNQPQH,TRBJ1-5,TRBV20-1
ASSLARKGRGSPLH,TRBJ1-6,TRBV7-9
ASRTGDEKLF,TRBJ1-4,TRBV2
ASSLGSSGRYEQY,TRBJ2-7,TRBV7-9
ASSSGQGYNGYT,TRBJ1-2,TRBV7-9
ASRPNGLNTEAF,TRBJ1-1,TRBV12-3/TRBV12-4
SARDIRGIADNEQF,TRBJ2-1,TRBV20-1
ASSDGTRATDTQY,TRBJ2-3,TRBV7-7
ASSEFGISGNTIY,TRBJ1-3,TRBV25-1
ASGLRVYEQY,TRBJ2-7,TRBV12-3/TRBV12-4
ASSLRFWDRQNQPQH,TRBJ1-5,TRBV11-3
SVASRLAGGLRGNEQF,TRBJ2-1,TRBV29-1
SAKTGGLSYEQY,TRBJ2-7,TRBV20-1